The 18 T cell receptor beta chains presented below share a single source sample, sequenced in a study of blood T cell repertoires in COVID-19. Clones were sequenced by immunoSEQ multiplex PCR, and TCRdb holds only the in-frame ones, with some missing. Here the sample spans 280,000 or so clones, roughly 88% being singletons. Sample: PBMCs or T cells enriched from blood (not recorded which). The receptor source for this set is a man aged 25-40 years who had recovered from COVID-19.

The J gene is TRBJ1-3, the V gene TRBV24-1; TRBD1 might be the D (5 bases). Germline V gene data show CDR1 as KGHDR and CDR2 as SFDVKD. CDR3 length equals 16 residues. Trimming shortened V by 7 bases and J by 0 bases, and 15 bases separated the two germline ends. The CDR3 is CATSPDPQGSGNTIYF. The DNA for the CDR3 is TGTGCCACCAGCCCCGACCCCCAGGGCTCTGGAAACACCATATATTTT.

V and J are TRBV6-1 and TRBJ2-6; tentatively, D is TRBD2 (5 bases). Germline loops: CDR1 MNHNS, CDR2 SASEGT. Trimming stripped 3 bases from V and 4 bases from J, with 10 bases between. This CDR3 has 15 residues. This CDR3 reads CASSERVAGANVLTF. The CDR3 region has the DNA TGTGCCAGCAGTGAGAGGGTGGCGGGGGCCAACGTCCTGACTTTC.

This chain uses TRBV4-2 with TRBJ1-2, with TRBD1 identical over 8 bases. Trimming took 0 bases from V and 6 from J; bases not matched to a gene: 12. The CDR3 consists of 17 residues. The germline V gene has CDR1 LGHNA and CDR2 YNFKEQ. The CDR3 sequence: CASSQDPRQGTKNGYTF. For the CDR3, the DNA is TGTGCCAGCAGCCAAGACCCCAGACAGGGGACGAAAAATGGCTACACCTTC.

The CDR3 DNA reads TGTGCCAGCAGCTACGACAGGGATGGGGAAAAACTGTTTTTT. Residues: CASSYDRDGEKLFF. The rearrangement links TRBV7-9 to TRBJ1-4; 7 bases are a match to TRBD1. This CDR3 contains 14 residues. Germline trimming cut 4 bases from V and 8 bases from J; bases unmatched to any gene: 7. CDR1 SEHNR and CDR2 FQNEAQ come from the germline V gene (reference sequence).

This chain links TRBV19 with TRBJ2-5; a weak D match, TRBD2 (6 bases). This CDR3 has 16 residues. The V gene's germline CDR1 is LNHDA and CDR2 SQIVND (reference sequence). V lost 1 base, J lost 5 bases, and 17 bases lay in between. CDR3 nucleotide sequence: TGTGCCAGTAGTATAGCGGCGCGGGGATTAAGGGAGACCCAGTACTTC. Amino acids: CASSIAARGLRETQYF.

The chain has TRBV7-2 and TRBJ1-1, with D unclear. Germline CDR1 reads SGHTA; CDR2 reads FQGNSA. The CDR3 consists of 15 residues. Trimming shortened V by 1 base and J by 1 base, and 10 bases separated the two germline ends. The CDR3 here is CASSLVVRGNTEAFF. The CDR3, as DNA: TGTGCCAGCAGCTTAGTAGTCCGGGGGAACACTGAAGCTTTCTTT.

The rearrangement links TRBV19 to TRBJ1-1; D might be TRBD1 (6 bases). Germline assignment: CDR1 LNHDA and CDR2 SQIVND (reference sequence). The CDR3 covers 15 residues. Trimming took 2 bases from V and 1 from J, leaving 11 bases between them. CDR3 in DNA: TGTGCCAGTAGTATAAACGACAGGAAGAACACTGAAGCTTTCTTT. The encoded protein is CASSINDRKNTEAFF.

This clone came up once. The CDR3, as DNA: TGTGCCAGCAGCCAAGAACTAACGGGGAACACTGAAGCTTTCTTT. It translates to CASSQELTGNTEAFF. V usage is TRBV4-2 and J usage is TRBJ1-1; D gene uncertain. CDR1 is LGHNA and CDR2 is YNFKEQ in the germline V gene. This CDR3 is 15 amino acids long. V gave up 0 bases and J gave up 1 base, with 9 bases separating them.

CDR3 nucleotide sequence: TGTGCCACCGGAGACAGGGTCTCCTACGAGCAGTACTTC. It is translated as CATGDRVSYEQYF. The rearrangement uses TRBV15 and TRBJ2-7, with TRBD1 identical over 7 bases. The germline V gene has CDR1 LNHNV and CDR2 YYDKDF (reference sequence). This CDR3 is 13 amino acids long. V was clipped by 8 bases and J by 0 bases; unmatched bases: 4.

The DNA for the CDR3 is TGTGCCACCAGTGATGGGACAGGCGATACAACTAGCACAGATACGCAGTATTTT. This translates into CATSDGTGDTTSTDTQYF. This chain uses TRBV24-1 with TRBJ2-3; 8 bases line up with TRBD1. V lost 3 bases to trimming and J lost 0 bases; unmatched junction nucleotides: 10. This CDR3 contains 18 residues. Germline CDR1 and CDR2: KGHDR and SFDVKD.

The chain combines TRBV2 with TRBJ1-1; no firm D call. The V gene lost 4 bases and the J gene lost 7 bases, with 7 bases spanning the gap. The CDR3 consists of 11 residues. CDR1 SNHLY and CDR2 FYNNEI come from the germline V gene. The CDR3 DNA follows: TGTGCCAGCAGTGGCACAGTTGAAGCTTTCTTT. The encoded protein is CASSGTVEAFF.

In its sample, this clone was seen a few times. The rearrangement uses TRBV18 and TRBJ1-2; 7 bases are a match to TRBD1. The CDR3 is 15 residues long. CDR1 KGHSH and CDR2 LQKENI come from the germline V gene. J gave up 0 bases and V 1 base, and 2 bases lay outside the gene matches. The CDR3 DNA is TGTGCCAGCTCACCACGCGGACAGGCTAACTATGGCTACACCTTC. This sequence encodes CASSPRGQANYGYTF.

This chain links TRBV15 with TRBJ1-5; maybe TRBD1 (6 bases). CDR1 is LNHNV, CDR2 YYDKDF, per germline (reference sequence). V was pared by 0 bases and J by 7 bases, with 13 bases between. The CDR3 extends over 15 amino acids. The CDR3 nucleotides read TGTGCCACCAGCAGAGAACAGGGAATCGGGCAGCCCCAGCATTTT. Translation: CATSREQGIGQPQHF.

This sequence joins TRBV4-1 and TRBJ1-1; D perhaps matches TRBD1 (6 bases). The CDR3 runs 15 residues. Trimming left V 1 base short and J 1 base short, with 10 bases between. Germline loops: CDR1 MGHRA, CDR2 YSYEKL. The CDR3 nucleotides read TGCGCCAGCAGCCAAGGGCGGACAGCGAACACTGAAGCTTTCTTT. It yields the protein CASSQGRTANTEAFF.

The rearrangement joins TRBV7-9 to TRBJ1-4; 10 positions agree with TRBD1. This CDR3 spans 16 amino acids. The ends lost 4 bases at V and 7 bases at J; junction bases unmatched: 9. Germline V gene lookup returns CDR1 SEHNR and CDR2 FQNEAQ (reference sequence). The CDR3 sequence is CASSSGPGQGFEKLFF. DNA for the CDR3: TGTGCCAGCAGCTCGGGACCGGGACAGGGGTTTGAAAAACTGTTTTTT.

This sequence joins TRBV27 and TRBJ1-1; D is ambiguous. There are 14 residues in the CDR3. The germline V gene encodes CDR1 MNHEY and CDR2 SMNVEV (reference sequence). Trimming pared 5 bases from V and 5 bases from J, leaving 15 bases between. The CDR3 loop is CASSPTRGGTEAFF. DNA for the CDR3: TGTGCCAGCAGTCCGACACGGGGTGGAACTGAAGCTTTCTTT.

The V and J genes are TRBV6-1 and TRBJ1-6; D is perhaps TRBD1 (5 bases). CDR3 length: 15 amino acids. Looked up from germline, CDR1 is MNHNS and CDR2 is SASEGT. Trimming removed 6 bases from V and 6 bases from J, with 15 bases in between. The CDR3 nucleotides read TGTGCCAGCAGCCAGCAGGGCACAGGTAATTCACCCCTCCACTTT. Its translation: CASSQQGTGNSPLHF.

The chain carries TRBV30 and TRBJ2-3; 9 positions match TRBD1. Germline V lookup: CDR1 GTSNPN, CDR2 SVGIG (reference sequence). V gave up 1 base and J gave up 5 bases; unmatched junction bases: 7. The CDR3 contains 15 residues. CDR3 DNA: TGTGCCTGGAGTGCAGGACAGGGGTTTGAAGATACGCAGTATTTT. It codes for CAWSAGQGFEDTQYF.